This TCR beta chain comes out of a study of PD-1 blockade in classical Hodgkin lymphoma (dated by TCRdb to the early 2020s). Regarding the research as a whole: Nivolumab dosing was 3 mg/kg intravenously every 2 weeks, continuing until either disease progression or unacceptable toxicity. A peripheral blood immune signature of response to PD-1 blockade in classical Hodgkin lymphoma was defined using TCR beta sequencing and CyTOF. On the study overall, not on this receptor specifically: Lower diversity was seen in patients whose nivolumab began less than 1 year after ASCT, and these patients were left out of later analyses so that immune reconstitution would not confound the results. CD4+ but not CD8+ TCR diversity rose significantly by C4D1 (p=0.0027 vs p=0.16), most apparent in complete responders (p=0.02). Newly diagnosed patients were reported to have lower baseline TCR diversity than healthy donors, and relapsed/refractory patients were reported to have lower baseline TCR diversity still. The study was restricted to a single clinical trial cohort, and the causes of repertoire differences, possibly disease activity or prior therapy, were left undefined. Baseline diversity similar to that of newly diagnosed patients was observed in trial patients achieving complete response, whereas significantly lower diversity was observed in partial responders and progressors.

From the germline V gene, CDR1 is LGHNA and CDR2 is YNFKEQ. Trimming at the junction amounts to 1 base on V and 0 bases on J, and the germline ends lie 16 bases apart. From cysteine to phenylalanine, the CDR3 is 17 amino acids long. Of the read, only the CDR3 DNA is kept; its 51 bases are in frame from base 1. As for this clone: There is no known antigen for this receptor. One base away there is no much larger clone; base qualities are not given.

This sample's time point label indicates: cycle 1 day 1 (C1D1), immediately before nivolumab initiation. Relapse after autologous stem cell transplantation had occurred in all trial patients, and cohorts A, B and C were distinguished by prior brentuximab vedotin exposure. The trial cohort was composed of under 70 patients with relapsed/refractory classical Hodgkin lymphoma, for whom complete response, partial response or progressive disease was recorded as best overall response. In the multi-cohort phase II CheckMate 205 trial, trial patients received single-agent nivolumab. Best overall response was determined by an independent review committee according to the 2007 International Working Group response criteria. PBMCs from the trial were collected at three points: immediately before nivolumab initiation (C1D1), and during therapy at cycle 2 day 1 and cycle 4 day 1. Peripheral blood was collected in 8 mL Vacutainer Cell Preparation Tubes, from which PBMCs were isolated by centrifugation and then cryopreserved.

Genomic DNA was isolated using the Qiagen DNeasy kit from unsorted PBMCs as well as from negatively selected CD4+ and CD8+ fractions. TCR beta CDR3 regions were subjected to amplification by immunoSEQ multiplex PCR with primers that anneal to V and J segments. A synthetic immune receptor repertoire was used to minimize amplification bias, and remaining bias was computationally removed after sequencing. Processing in the source paper ran as follows. Repertoire diversity was quantified as the Shannon entropy index using custom Python scripts. Unsorted, CD4+ and CD8+ repertoires were analyzed separately, except in combined analyses where CD4+ and CD8+ sequences were merged in silico. Clonal expansion was defined as at least a 2-fold frequency increase after treatment relative to C1D1, with a pseudocount of 0.5 for undetected baseline clones. Singleton clones were defined as clones with 0 or 1 copy at C1D1, and non-singleton clones were defined as clones with 2 or more copies. Clones expanded in unsorted samples were annotated as CD4+, CD8+ or unknown by matching protein sequences in sorted samples from the same patient. Wilcoxon tests on paired samples were used to test changes in diversity from C1D1 to C4D1. TCRdb limited this immuneACCESS table to in-frame rearrangements with V and J called. A share of clones is missing; checked studies link under half to unresolved V genes, and the rest is unexplained. The DNA gave D and trimming, while V, J and clone size come from that table. The sample includes 10,000 to 15,000 clones, with roughly 76% observed a single time. Clones ranked in the top ten supply 20% to 25% of the sample.

The chain was built from TRBV4-2 and TRBJ2-7; tentative D gene TRBD1, with 6 bases matching. This receptor was identified in a human donor with classical Hodgkin lymphoma. Sequences were derived from peripheral blood mononuclear cells (PBMCs), sampled at baseline. CDR3 reads: CASSQVSTGTRSYEQYF. The DNA sequence is TGTGCCAGCAGCCAAGTCAGTACAGGGACCCGCTCCTACGAGCAGTACTTC.